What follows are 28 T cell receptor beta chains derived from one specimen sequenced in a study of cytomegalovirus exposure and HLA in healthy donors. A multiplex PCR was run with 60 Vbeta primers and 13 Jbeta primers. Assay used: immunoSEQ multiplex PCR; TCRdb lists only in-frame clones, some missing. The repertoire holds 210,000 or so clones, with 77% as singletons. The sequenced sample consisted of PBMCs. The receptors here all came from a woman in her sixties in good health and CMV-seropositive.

The CDR3 here is CASSYSTGNTEAFF. CDR3 bases: TGTGCCAGCAGTTACTCGACAGGGAACACTGAAGCTTTCTTT. The rearrangement joins TRBV6-5 to TRBJ1-1; perhaps TRBD1 as D (6 bases). The CDR3 runs to 14 residues. Germline CDR1 reads MNHEY; CDR2 reads SVGAGI. Trimming pared 0 bases from V and 1 base from J, leaving 6 bases between.

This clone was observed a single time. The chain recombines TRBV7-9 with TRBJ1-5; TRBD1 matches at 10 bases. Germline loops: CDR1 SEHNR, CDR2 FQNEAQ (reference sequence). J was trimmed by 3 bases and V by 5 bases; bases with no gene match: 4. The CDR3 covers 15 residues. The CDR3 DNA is TGTGCCAGCAGCCGGGGACAGGGGAACAATCAGCCCCAGCATTTT. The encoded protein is CASSRGQGNNQPQHF.

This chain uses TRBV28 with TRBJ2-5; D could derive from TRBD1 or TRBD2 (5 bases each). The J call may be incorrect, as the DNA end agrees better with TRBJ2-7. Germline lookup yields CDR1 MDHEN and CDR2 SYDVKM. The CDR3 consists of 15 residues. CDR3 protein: CASSASGSKDYEQYF. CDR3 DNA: TGTGCCAGCAGTGCCTCAGGGAGTAAGGACTACGAGCAGTACTTC.

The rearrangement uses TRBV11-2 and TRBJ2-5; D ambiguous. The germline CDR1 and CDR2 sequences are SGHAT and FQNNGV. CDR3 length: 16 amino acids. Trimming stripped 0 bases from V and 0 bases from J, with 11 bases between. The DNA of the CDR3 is TGTGCCAGCAGCTTAGATCGAGGATCAGACCAAGAGACCCAGTACTTC. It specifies CASSLDRGSDQETQYF.

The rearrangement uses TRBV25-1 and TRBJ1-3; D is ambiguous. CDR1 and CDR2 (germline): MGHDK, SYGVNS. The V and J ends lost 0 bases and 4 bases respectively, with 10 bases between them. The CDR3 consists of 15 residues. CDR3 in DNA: TGTGCCAGCAGTGAATATGAGATATCCGGAAACACCATATATTTT. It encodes CASSEYEISGNTIYF.

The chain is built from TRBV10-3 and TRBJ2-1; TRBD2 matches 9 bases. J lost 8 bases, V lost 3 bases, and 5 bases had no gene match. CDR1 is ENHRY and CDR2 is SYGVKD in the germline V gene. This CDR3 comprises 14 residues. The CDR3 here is CAISEAGGSDEQFF. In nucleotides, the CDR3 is TGTGCCATCAGTGAAGCGGGAGGTAGCGATGAGCAGTTCTTC.

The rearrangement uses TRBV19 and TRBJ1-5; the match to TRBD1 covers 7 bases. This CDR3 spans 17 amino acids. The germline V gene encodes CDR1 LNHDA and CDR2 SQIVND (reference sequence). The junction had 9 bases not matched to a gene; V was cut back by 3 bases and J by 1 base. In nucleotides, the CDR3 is TGTGCCAGTAGTATTCTCCGACCCAGGGGGAGCAATCAGCCCCAGCATTTT. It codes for CASSILRPRGSNQPQHF.

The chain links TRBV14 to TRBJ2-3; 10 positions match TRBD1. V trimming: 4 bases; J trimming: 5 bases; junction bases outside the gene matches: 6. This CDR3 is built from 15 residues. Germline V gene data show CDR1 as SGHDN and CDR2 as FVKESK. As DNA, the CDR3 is TGTGCCAGCAGCCCGGGACAGGGGAATATAGATACGCAGTATTTT. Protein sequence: CASSPGQGNIDTQYF.

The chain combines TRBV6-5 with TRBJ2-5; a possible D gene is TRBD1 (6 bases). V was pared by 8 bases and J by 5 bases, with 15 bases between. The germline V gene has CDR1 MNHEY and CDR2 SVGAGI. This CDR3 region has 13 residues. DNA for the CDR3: TGTGCCAGCGGAGAGCAGGGGAGCGAGACCCAGTACTTC. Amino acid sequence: CASGEQGSETQYF.

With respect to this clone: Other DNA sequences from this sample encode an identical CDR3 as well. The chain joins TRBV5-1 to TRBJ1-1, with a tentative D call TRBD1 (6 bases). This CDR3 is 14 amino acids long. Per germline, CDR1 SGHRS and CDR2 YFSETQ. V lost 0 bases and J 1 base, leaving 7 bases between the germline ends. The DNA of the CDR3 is TGCGCCAGCAGCTTGGCACAGGGGAACACTGAAGCTTTCTTT. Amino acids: CASSLAQGNTEAFF.

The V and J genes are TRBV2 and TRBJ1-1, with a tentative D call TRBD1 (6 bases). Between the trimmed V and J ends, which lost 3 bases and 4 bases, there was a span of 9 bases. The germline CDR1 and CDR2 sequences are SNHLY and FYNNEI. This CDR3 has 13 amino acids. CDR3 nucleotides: TGTGCCAGCAGTGACAGGGGCCTCACTGAAGCTTTCTTT. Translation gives CASSDRGLTEAFF.

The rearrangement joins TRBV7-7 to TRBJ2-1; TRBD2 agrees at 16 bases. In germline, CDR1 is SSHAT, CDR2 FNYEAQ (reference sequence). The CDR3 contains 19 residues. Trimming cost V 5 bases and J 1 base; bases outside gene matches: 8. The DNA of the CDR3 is TGTGCCAGCAGCCCCCTGCCGGGACTAGCGGGAGGGTCCTACAATGAGCAGTTCTTC. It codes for CASSPLPGLAGGSYNEQFF. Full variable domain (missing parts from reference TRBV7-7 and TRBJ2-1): GAGVSQSPRYKVTKRGQDVTLRCDPISSHATLYWYQQALGQGPEFLTYFNYEAQPDKSGLPSDRFSAERPEGSISTLTIQRTEQRDSAMYRCASSPLPGLAGGSYNEQFFGPGTRLTVL.

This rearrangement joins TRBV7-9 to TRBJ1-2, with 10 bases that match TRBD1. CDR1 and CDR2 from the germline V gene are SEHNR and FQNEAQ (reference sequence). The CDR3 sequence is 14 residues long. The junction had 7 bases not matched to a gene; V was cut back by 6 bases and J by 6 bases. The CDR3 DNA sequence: TGTGCCAGCAGACTGGACAGGGGGTTTAATGGCTACACCTTC. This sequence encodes CASRLDRGFNGYTF.

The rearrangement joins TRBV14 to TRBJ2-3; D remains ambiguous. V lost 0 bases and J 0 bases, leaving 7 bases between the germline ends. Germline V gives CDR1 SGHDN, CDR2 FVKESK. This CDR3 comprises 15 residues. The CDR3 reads CASSQDWASTDTQYF. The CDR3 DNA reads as TGTGCCAGCAGCCAAGATTGGGCTAGCACAGATACGCAGTATTTT.

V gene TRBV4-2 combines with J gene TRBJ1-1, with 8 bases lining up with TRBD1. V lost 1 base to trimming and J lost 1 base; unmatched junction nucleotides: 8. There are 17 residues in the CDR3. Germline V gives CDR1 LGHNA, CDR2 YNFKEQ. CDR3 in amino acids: CASSQVVGGTGNTEAFF. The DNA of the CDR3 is TGTGCCAGCAGCCAAGTAGTCGGCGGGACAGGGAACACTGAAGCTTTCTTT.

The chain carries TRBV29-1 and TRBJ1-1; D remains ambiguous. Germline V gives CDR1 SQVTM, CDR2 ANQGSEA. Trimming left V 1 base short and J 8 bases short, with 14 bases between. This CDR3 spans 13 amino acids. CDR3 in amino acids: CSVEVPGDREAFF. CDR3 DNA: TGCAGCGTTGAAGTTCCCGGGGATAGAGAAGCTTTCTTT.

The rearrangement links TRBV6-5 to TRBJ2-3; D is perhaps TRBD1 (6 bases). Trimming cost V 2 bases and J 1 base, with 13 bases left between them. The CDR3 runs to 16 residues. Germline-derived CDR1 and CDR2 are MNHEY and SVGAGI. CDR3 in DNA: TGTGCCAGCAGTTACCGACTCCGACAGGGCACAGATACGCAGTATTTT. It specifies CASSYRLRQGTDTQYF.

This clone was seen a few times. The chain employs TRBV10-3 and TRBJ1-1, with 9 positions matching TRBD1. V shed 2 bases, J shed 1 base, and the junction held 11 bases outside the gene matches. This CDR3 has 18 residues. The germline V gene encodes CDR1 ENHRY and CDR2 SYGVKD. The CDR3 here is CAISEPPGTGYTNTEAFF. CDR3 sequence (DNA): TGTGCCATCAGTGAGCCCCCCGGGACAGGGTATACGAACACTGAAGCTTTCTTT.

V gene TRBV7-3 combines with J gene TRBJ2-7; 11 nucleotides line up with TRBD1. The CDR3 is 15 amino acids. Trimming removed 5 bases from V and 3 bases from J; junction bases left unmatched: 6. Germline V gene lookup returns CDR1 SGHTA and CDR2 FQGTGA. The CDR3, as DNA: TGTGCCAGCAGCCCAGGACAGGGGGCCCTCTACGAGCAGTACTTC. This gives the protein CASSPGQGALYEQYF.

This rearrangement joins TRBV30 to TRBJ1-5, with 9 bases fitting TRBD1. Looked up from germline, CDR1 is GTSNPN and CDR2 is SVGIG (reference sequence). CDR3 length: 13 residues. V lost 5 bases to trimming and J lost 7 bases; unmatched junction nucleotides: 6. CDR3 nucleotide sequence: TGTGCCTGGGGGACAGGGAGCGCCCAGCCCCAGCATTTT. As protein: CAWGTGSAQPQHF.

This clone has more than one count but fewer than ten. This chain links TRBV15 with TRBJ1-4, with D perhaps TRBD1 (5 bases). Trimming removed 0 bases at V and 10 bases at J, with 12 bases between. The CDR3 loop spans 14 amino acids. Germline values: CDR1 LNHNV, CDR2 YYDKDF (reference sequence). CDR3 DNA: TGTGCCACCAGCAGAGATACGACAGTTGGAAAACTGTTTTTT. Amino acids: CATSRDTTVGKLFF.

The CDR3 is CASSSQGEKLFF. For the CDR3, the DNA is TGTGCCAGCAGTTCCCAGGGGGAGAAACTGTTTTTT. V gene TRBV28 combines with J gene TRBJ1-4; 7 bases agree with TRBD1. The junction had 4 bases not matched to a gene; V was cut back by 4 bases and J by 11 bases. Looked up from germline, CDR1 is MDHEN and CDR2 is SYDVKM. The CDR3 has 12 residues.

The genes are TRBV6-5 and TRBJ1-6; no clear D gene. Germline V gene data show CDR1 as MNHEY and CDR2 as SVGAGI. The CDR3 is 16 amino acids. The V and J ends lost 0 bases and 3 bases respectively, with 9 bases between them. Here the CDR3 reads CASSYSSNNYNSPLHF. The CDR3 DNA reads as TGTGCCAGCAGTTACTCGAGTAATAACTATAATTCACCCCTCCACTTT.

The CDR3 loop reads CASSQGLAGAYEQYF. CDR3 DNA sequence: TGCGCCAGCAGCCAAGGACTAGCGGGAGCCTACGAGCAGTACTTC. The chain employs TRBV4-1 and TRBJ2-7; 12 bases are shared with TRBD2. Germline V gene sequence: CDR1 MGHRA, CDR2 YSYEKL. Trimming took 1 base from V and 2 from J; bases not matched to a gene: 0. The CDR3 extends over 15 amino acids.

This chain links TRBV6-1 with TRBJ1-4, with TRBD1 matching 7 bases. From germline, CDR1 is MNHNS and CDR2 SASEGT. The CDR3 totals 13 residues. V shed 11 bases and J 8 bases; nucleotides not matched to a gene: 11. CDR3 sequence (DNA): TGTGCCGGTCGACAGGGTGTGAGGGAAAAACTGTTTTTT. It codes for CAGRQGVREKLFF.

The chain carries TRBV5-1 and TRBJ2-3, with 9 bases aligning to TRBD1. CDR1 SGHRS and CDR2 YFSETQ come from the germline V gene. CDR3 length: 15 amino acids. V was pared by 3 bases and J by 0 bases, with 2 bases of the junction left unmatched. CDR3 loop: CASSYRGLSTDTQYF. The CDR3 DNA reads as TGCGCCAGCAGCTACAGGGGGCTAAGCACAGATACGCAGTATTTT.

The CDR3 protein is CASSYYRGRGETQYF. CDR3 DNA sequence: TGTGCCAGCAGCTACTACAGGGGGCGCGGCGAGACCCAGTACTTC. This chain links TRBV7-2 with TRBJ2-5; 9 bases map to TRBD1. Trimming at V came to 4 bases and at J to 5 bases, leaving 8 bases not matched to a gene. The germline gives CDR1 SGHTA, CDR2 FQGNSA. The CDR3 is made up of 15 amino acids.

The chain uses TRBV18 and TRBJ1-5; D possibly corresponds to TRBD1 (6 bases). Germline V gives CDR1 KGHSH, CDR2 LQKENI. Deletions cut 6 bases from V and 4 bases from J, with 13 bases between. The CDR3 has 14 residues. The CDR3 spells CASSPGTRNQPQHF. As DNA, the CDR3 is TGTGCCAGCTCGCCCGGGACAAGAAATCAGCCCCAGCATTTT.